This TCR beta chain was identified in a study of Ad26.COV2.S vaccination and SARS-CoV-2 variants. Study context: The donor was enrolled in the Ad26.COV2.S arm of the COV1001 trial. The study gave Ad26.COV2.S intramuscularly, once or twice 56 days apart. Broader study findings: Non-spike TCR breadth showed similarity between vaccine and placebo recipients.

As to treatment: around 19 received Ad26.COV2.S at low or high dose, single or two shots; about 5 received placebo; per-sample allocation not given. Sampling occurred on day 63 after the first vaccine or placebo injection. With respect to this clone: The antigen remains unidentified.

In germline, CDR1 is PRHDT, CDR2 FYEKMQ (reference sequence). The V and J ends lost 2 bases and 2 bases respectively, with 13 bases between them. The CDR3 extends over 16 amino acids. Generated by immunoSEQ multiplex PCR, the TCRdb table keeps only in-frame clones and is missing some. The sample carries 440,000 or so clones, about 92% recorded once. The clonotype comes from a person between 18 and 65 years old who received the Ad26.COV2.S COVID-19 vaccine or a placebo. The rearrangement uses TRBV13 and TRBJ2-1, with D tentatively TRBD1 (5 bases). Sequenced material: peripheral blood, taken in a trial of Ad26.COV2.S vaccine versus placebo. Here the CDR3 DNA reads TGTGCCAGCAGCTTAACAGGCAAGCTCACCTACAATGAGCAGTTCTTC. As protein: CASSLTGKLTYNEQFF.